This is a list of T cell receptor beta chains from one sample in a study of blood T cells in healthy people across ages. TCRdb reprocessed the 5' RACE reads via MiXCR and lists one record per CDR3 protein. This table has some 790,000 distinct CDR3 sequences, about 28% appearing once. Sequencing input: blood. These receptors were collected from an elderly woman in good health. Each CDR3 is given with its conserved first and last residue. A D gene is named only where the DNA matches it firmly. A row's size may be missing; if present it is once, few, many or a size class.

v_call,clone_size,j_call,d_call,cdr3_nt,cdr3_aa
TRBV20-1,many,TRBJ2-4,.,TGCAGTGCTAGTTCACCCCCAGGGTCCAAAAACATTCAGTACTTC,CSASSPPGSKNIQYF
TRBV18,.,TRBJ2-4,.,TGTGCCAGCTCACCACTACGAGACATAATAGCCAAAAACATTCAGTACTTC,CASSPLRDIIAKNIQYF
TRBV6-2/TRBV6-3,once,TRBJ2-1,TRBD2,TGTGCCAGCAGTTATCGAAGCGGGGGGTACAATGAGCAGTTCTTC,CASSYRSGGYNEQFF
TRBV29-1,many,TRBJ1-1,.,TGCAGCGTTGATTCAGGAATCATGAACACTGAAGCTTTCTTT,CSVDSGIMNTEAFF
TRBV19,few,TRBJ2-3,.,TGTGCCAGCCGGGGGCCCCTCACAGATACGCAGTATTTT,CASRGPLTDTQYF
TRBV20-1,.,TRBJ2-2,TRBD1,TGCAGTGCTCGCCGACAGGGTGGTACCGGGGAGCTGTTTTTT,CSARRQGGTGELFF
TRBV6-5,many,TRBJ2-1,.,TGTGCCAGCCGTAGTGGTAACACCTACAATGAGCAGTTCTTC,CASRSGNTYNEQFF
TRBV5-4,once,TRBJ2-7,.,TGTGCCAGCAGCTCCCAGGATGAGCAGTACTTC,CASSSQDEQYF
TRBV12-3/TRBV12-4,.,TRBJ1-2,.,TGTGCCAGCAGTTTCAGGGTGCACTATGGCTACACCTTC,CASSFRVHYGYTF
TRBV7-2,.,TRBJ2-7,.,TGTGCCAGCAGCTTTAATCTAGTGGGGGCCTCCAATGAGCAGTACTTC,CASSFNLVGASNEQYF
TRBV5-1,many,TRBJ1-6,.,TGCGCCAGCAGCTTGGTACCCGGTGGATCACCCCTCCACTTT,CASSLVPGGSPLHF
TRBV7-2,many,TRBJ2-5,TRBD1,TGTGCCAGCAGCTTGGGGACAGGGCAAGGGGGGGAGACCCAGTACTTC,CASSLGTGQGGETQYF
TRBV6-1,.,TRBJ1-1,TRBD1,TGTGCCAGCAGTCCGACAGGGCCCCTCCGCACTGAAGCTTTCTTT,CASSPTGPLRTEAFF
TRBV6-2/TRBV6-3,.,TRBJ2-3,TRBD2,TGTGCCAGCAGTTCCACCGTCCTGGGGAGGGCAGTTCCCGGGGAGCTGTATTTT,CASSSTVLGRAVPGELYF
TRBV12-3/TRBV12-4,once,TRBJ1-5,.,TGTGCCAGCAGTTTGGAAATGTATAACAATCAGCCCCAGCATTTT,CASSLEMYNNQPQHF
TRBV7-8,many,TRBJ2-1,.,TGTGCCAGCAGCTCCCGGGACTTATACAATGAGCAGTTCTTC,CASSSRDLYNEQFF
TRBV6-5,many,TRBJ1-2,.,TGTGCCAGCAGTTACGAGGGGAACTATGGCTACACCTTC,CASSYEGNYGYTF
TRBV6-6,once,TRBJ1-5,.,TGTGCCAGTGGACTTGGGCAGCCTAATCAGCCCCAGCATTTT,CASGLGQPNQPQHF
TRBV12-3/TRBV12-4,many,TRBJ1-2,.,TGTGCCAGCAGTCAGGGGATAAACTATGGCTACACCTTC,CASSQGINYGYTF
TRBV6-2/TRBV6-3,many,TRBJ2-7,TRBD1,TGTGCCAGCAGTTACTCCCGGACAGGGGGTCACGAGCAGTACTTC,CASSYSRTGGHEQYF
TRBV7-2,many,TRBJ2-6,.,TGTGCCAGCAGCTTAGTGAGGGGCCCTGGGGCCAACGTCCTGACTTTC,CASSLVRGPGANVLTF
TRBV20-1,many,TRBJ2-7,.,TGCAGTGCTAGTTCAGGACCACCCTACGAGCAGTACTTC,CSASSGPPYEQYF
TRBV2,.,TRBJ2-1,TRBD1,TGTGTCAGCAGTCGGGACAGGGGGAATGAGCAGTTCTTC,CVSSRDRGNEQFF
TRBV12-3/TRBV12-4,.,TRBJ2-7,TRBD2,TGTGCCAGCAGCCCTACAGGACTAGCGGAGAGCTCCTACGAGCAGTACTTC,CASSPTGLAESSYEQYF
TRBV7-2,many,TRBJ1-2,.,TGTGCCAGCAGCCCATCGGGGATTAACTATGGCTACACCTTC,CASSPSGINYGYTF
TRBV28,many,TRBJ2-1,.,TGTGCCAGCAGTTTAGTGGACAGCCGTTACAATGAGCAGTTCTTC,CASSLVDSRYNEQFF
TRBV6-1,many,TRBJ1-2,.,TGTGCCAGCAGTGAGCGTAACGCGGGCTATGGCTACACCTTC,CASSERNAGYGYTF
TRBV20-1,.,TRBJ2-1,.,TGCAGTGCCCCGGGGCGGGACCAGGCCTACAATGAGCAGTTCTTC,CSAPGRDQAYNEQFF
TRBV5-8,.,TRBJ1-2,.,TGTGCCAGCAGCTTGGGGGACGGATCTAACTATGGCTACACCTTC,CASSLGDGSNYGYTF
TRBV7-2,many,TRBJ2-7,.,TGTGCCAGCAGCTTTACCCGGGAGCAGTACTTC,CASSFTREQYF
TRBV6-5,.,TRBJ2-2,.,TGTGCCAGTCGCCGGGACCCTGACACCGGGGAGCTGTTTTTT,CASRRDPDTGELFF
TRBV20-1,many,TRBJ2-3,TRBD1,TGCAGTGCTAGAGTAAGGACAGGGATTAGTAGCACAGATACGCAGTATTTT,CSARVRTGISSTDTQYF
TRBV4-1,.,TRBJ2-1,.,TGCGCCAGCAGCCAAAGAGAATTAGTGGCGAGTGAGCAGTTCTTC,CASSQRELVASEQFF
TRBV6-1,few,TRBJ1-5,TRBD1,TGTGCCAGCAAGGGGCAGACAGGGGGCAATCAGCCCCAGCATTTT,CASKGQTGGNQPQHF
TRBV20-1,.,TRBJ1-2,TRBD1,TGCAGTGCTTTCCTCCAGGACAGGGGGAATGGCTACACCTTC,CSAFLQDRGNGYTF
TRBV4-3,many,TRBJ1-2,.,TGCGCCAGCAGCCAAGAGACCCGAACCACGGGAGGCTACACCTTC,CASSQETRTTGGYTF
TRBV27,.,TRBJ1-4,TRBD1,TGTGCCAGCAGTTGGACGACAGGGGCTTATGAAAAACTGTTTTTT,CASSWTTGAYEKLFF
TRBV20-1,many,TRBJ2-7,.,TGCAGTGCTATGAGCCCCTTTGCCGGTCCGCACTACGAGCAGTACTTC,CSAMSPFAGPHYEQYF
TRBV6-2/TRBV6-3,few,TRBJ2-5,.,TGTGCCAGCAGTTACTCGGGTCGCGGGGAGGCGTACTTC,CASSYSGRGEAYF
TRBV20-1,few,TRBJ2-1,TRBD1,TGCAGTGCTACAACCACCGCCGGGACAGGGGGCGGTGAGACCCAGTTCTTC,CSATTTAGTGGGETQFF
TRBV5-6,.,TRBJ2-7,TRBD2,TGTGCCAGCAGCTTGAGATTCCCGGCATACCAGGGGACTAGGTCGTCCTACGAGCAGTACTTC,CASSLRFPAYQGTRSSYEQYF
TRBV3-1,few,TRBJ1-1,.,TGTGCCAGCAGCCAAGGGGTTGTGAGGGGGACTGAAGCTTTCTTT,CASSQGVVRGTEAFF
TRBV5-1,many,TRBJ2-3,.,TGCGCCAGCAGCGGAGCGCTTAGCACAGATACGCAGTATTTT,CASSGALSTDTQYF
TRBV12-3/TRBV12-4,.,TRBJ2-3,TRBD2,TGTGCCAGCAGTTTCTTTCTTAGGGGAGGGAGTGCAGATACGGAATATTTT,CASSFFLRGGSADTEYF
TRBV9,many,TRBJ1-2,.,TGTGCCAGCAGCACCGACAGTCCCTATGGCTACACCTTC,CASSTDSPYGYTF
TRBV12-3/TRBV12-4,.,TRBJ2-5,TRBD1,TGTGCCAGCAGTTTACGGACAGGGGGCGGGCAAGAGACCCAGTACTTC,CASSLRTGGGQETQYF
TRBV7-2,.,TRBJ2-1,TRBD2,TGTGCCAGCAGCTTAGTAGCCCCCCGCGGGGGGCGCGCCGATGAGCAGTTCTTC,CASSLVAPRGGRADEQFF
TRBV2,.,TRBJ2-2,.,TGTGCCAGCAGTGAGTGGAACACCGGGGAGCTGTTTTTT,CASSEWNTGELFF
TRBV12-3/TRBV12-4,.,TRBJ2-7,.,TGTGCCAGCAGTTCCCCACAGGGTTTGACCGAGCAGTACTTC,CASSSPQGLTEQYF
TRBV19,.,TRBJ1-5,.,TGTGCCAGTAGTACTCCCGGGGCAGGAAGTAATCAGCCCCAGCATTTT,CASSTPGAGSNQPQHF
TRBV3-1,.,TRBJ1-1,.,TGTGCCAGCAGCCAAAGTTCGGACTCGTGGGCAGGCGGGAAAGCTTTCTTT,CASSQSSDSWAGGKAFF
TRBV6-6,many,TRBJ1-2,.,TGTGCCAGCAGTTACTCGTTTACGGGATCCGGCTACACCTTC,CASSYSFTGSGYTF
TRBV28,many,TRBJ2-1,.,TGTGCCAGCAGCAGGGTGGGAGGTGAGCAGTTCTTC,CASSRVGGEQFF